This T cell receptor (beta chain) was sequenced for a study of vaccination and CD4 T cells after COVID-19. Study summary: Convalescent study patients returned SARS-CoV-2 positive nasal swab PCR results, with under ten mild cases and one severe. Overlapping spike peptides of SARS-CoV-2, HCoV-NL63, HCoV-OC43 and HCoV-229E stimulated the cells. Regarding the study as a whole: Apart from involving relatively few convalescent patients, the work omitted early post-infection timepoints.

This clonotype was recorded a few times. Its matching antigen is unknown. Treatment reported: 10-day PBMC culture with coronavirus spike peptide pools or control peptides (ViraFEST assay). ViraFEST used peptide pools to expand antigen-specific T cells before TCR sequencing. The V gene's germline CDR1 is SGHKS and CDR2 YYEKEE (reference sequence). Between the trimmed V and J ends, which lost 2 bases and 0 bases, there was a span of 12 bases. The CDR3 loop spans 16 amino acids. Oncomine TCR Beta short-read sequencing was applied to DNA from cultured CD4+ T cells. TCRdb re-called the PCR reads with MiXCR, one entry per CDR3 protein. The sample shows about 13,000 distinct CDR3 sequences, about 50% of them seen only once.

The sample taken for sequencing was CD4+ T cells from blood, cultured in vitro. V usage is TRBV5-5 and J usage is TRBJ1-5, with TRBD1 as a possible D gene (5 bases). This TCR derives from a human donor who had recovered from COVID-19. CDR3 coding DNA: TGTGCCAGCAGCTTACGGGGCGACAATAGCAATCAGCCCCAGCATTTT. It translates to CASSLRGDNSNQPQHF.